The 22 T cell receptor beta chains listed next were all sequenced from one sample in a study of T cell responses to AZD1222 COVID-19 vaccine (dated by TCRdb to the early 2020s). The library was made by the immunoSEQ multiplex PCR assay. As stored in TCRdb, this immuneACCESS dataset retains in-frame rearrangements with V and J assigned. A fraction of the clones does not appear; measured against another copy, unresolved V genes explain less than half of the discrepancy, and the remainder lacks a known reason. This sample gives about 150,000 clones in total; approximately 91% of them show up just once. Around 1.5% of the sample rests with the top ten. Interpreted using the paper, the time point label stands for: about 28 days (+/-7) after the second vaccine dose. Sequences were derived from peripheral blood, sampled 28 days after the second AZD1222 dose. The receptors derive from an adult who received the AZD1222 COVID-19 vaccine.

The chain recombines TRBV25-1 with TRBJ2-5; possibly TRBD2 for D (5 bases). V lost 7 bases, J lost 4 bases, and 13 bases lay in between. Germline values: CDR1 MGHDK, CDR2 SYGVNS. The CDR3 runs to 13 residues. The CDR3 DNA reads as TGTGCCAGCAAGGAGGACCACGGAGAGACCCAGTACTTC. Protein sequence: CASKEDHGETQYF.

The V and J genes are TRBV7-2 and TRBJ2-1; D ambiguous. Trimming cost V 4 bases and J 10 bases, with 8 bases left between them. The germline V gene has CDR1 SGHTA and CDR2 FQGNSA. There are 11 residues in the CDR3. CDR3 nucleotides: TGTGCCAGCAGCTCCGGACGGGAGCAGTTCTTC. This encodes CASSSGREQFF. Combining the CDR3 with reference TRBV7-2 and TRBJ2-1 gives the whole variable domain GAGVSQSPSNKVTEKGKDVELRCDPISGHTALYWYRQSLGQGLEFLIYFQGNSAPDKSGLPSDRFSAERTGGSVSTLTIQRTQQEDSAVYLCASSSGREQFFGPGTRLTVL.

This sequence joins TRBV5-8 and TRBJ1-2, with unresolved D. This CDR3 is 14 amino acids long. The germline V and J ends were trimmed by 3 bases and 8 bases, with 17 bases remaining between them. The V gene's germline CDR1 is SGHTS and CDR2 YDEGEE. The CDR3 loop reads CASSSGLDIWGYTF. DNA for the CDR3: TGTGCCAGCAGCTCGGGCCTCGATATATGGGGCTACACCTTC.

The V gene is TRBV19, the J gene TRBJ1-1; D remains ambiguous. Germline CDR1 LNHDA, CDR2 SQIVND (reference sequence). V shed 1 base and J shed 6 bases, with 18 bases lying between them. There are 16 residues in the CDR3. CDR3 region: CASSIAVRGRVPEAFF. The DNA of the CDR3 is TGTGCCAGTAGTATAGCGGTCCGAGGAAGGGTCCCTGAAGCTTTCTTT. The whole variable domain, filled in from reference TRBV19 and TRBJ1-1, reads DGGITQSPKYLFRKEGQNVTLSCEQNLNHDAMYWYRQDPGQGLRLIYYSQIVNDFQKGDIAEGYSVSREKKESFPLTVTSAQKNPTAFYLCASSIAVRGRVPEAFFGQGTRLTVV.

This rearrangement joins TRBV3-1 (or the pseudogene TRBV3-2) to TRBJ1-5; a possible D gene is TRBD1 (5 bases). V was clipped by 4 bases and J by 3 bases, with 13 bases between them. Germline V lookup: CDR1 LGHDT, CDR2 YNNKEL (reference sequence). The CDR3 consists of 15 residues. The CDR3 nucleotides read TGTGCCAGCAGCCCGGAGGGGCAGCCCAATCAGCCCCAGCATTTT. This encodes CASSPEGQPNQPQHF.

The rearrangement joins TRBV7-9 to TRBJ2-1; no firm D call. CDR1 and CDR2 from the germline V gene are SEHNR and FQNEAQ (reference sequence). The ends were cut back, 2 bases at V and 8 bases at J, with 7 bases in the middle. The CDR3 is made up of 12 amino acids. The CDR3 region is CASSLIGHEQFF. As DNA, the CDR3 is TGTGCCAGCAGCTTAATCGGCCATGAGCAGTTCTTC. Supplemented by reference TRBV7-9 and TRBJ2-1, the full variable domain reads DTGVSQNPRHKITKRGQNVTFRCDPISEHNRLYWYRQTLGQGPEFLTYFQNEAQLEKSRLLSDRFSAERPKGSFSTLEIQRTEQGDSAMYLCASSLIGHEQFFGPGTRLTVL.

This chain connects TRBV19 to TRBJ2-3; no clear D. The V and J ends lost 3 bases and 6 bases respectively, with 16 bases between them. This CDR3 is 15 amino acids long. From germline, CDR1 is LNHDA and CDR2 SQIVND (reference sequence). The CDR3 loop is CASSITRGIGDTQYF. DNA of the CDR3: TGTGCCAGTAGTATCACACGAGGCATCGGGGATACGCAGTATTTT.

This chain links TRBV6-5 with TRBJ2-7, with D perhaps matching TRBD2 (6 bases). The ends were cut back, 5 bases at V and 2 bases at J, with 16 bases in the middle. Germline V gene data show CDR1 as MNHEY and CDR2 as SVGAGI. CDR3 length: 15 residues. This chain's CDR3 is CASSRSGQSPYEQYF. CDR3 nucleotide sequence: TGTGCCAGCAGTCGAAGCGGGCAAAGCCCCTACGAGCAGTACTTC.

The rearrangement links TRBV18 to TRBJ2-7; D unresolved. CDR1 is KGHSH and CDR2 is LQKENI in the germline V gene. This CDR3 contains 14 residues. V gave up 2 bases and J gave up 2 bases, with 10 bases separating them. The CDR3 DNA reads as TGTGCCAGCTCACCAGGGAACCCTCCCTACGAGCAGTACTTC. Protein sequence: CASSPGNPPYEQYF.

The gene calls are TRBV20-1 and TRBJ2-5; D is perhaps TRBD1 (6 bases). Trimming stripped 6 bases from V and 4 bases from J, with 9 bases between. Germline V gene sequence: CDR1 DFQATT, CDR2 SNEGSKA (reference sequence). CDR3 length: 11 residues. CDR3 sequence reads: CSAFRGETQYF. The CDR3 nucleotides are TGCAGTGCGTTCAGGGGAGAGACCCAGTACTTC.

The V call is TRBV5-1, the J call TRBJ1-1, with a weak D call TRBD1 (6 bases). Germline-derived CDR1 and CDR2 are SGHRS and YFSETQ. This CDR3 has 14 residues. V gave up 2 bases and J gave up 1 base, with 9 bases separating them. The CDR3, as DNA: TGCGCCAGCAGCTTACAGGGTGGGAACACTGAAGCTTTCTTT. Amino acids: CASSLQGGNTEAFF.

The chain joins TRBV27 to TRBJ1-5, with D maybe TRBD1 (6 bases). The CDR3 loop spans 14 amino acids. With 0 bases removed from V and 7 bases from J, the gap between germline ends came to 10 bases. The germline CDR1 and CDR2 sequences are MNHEY and SMNVEV (reference sequence). This chain's CDR3 is CASSLSKGGQPQHF. CDR3 sequence (DNA): TGTGCCAGCAGTTTATCGAAGGGGGGACAGCCCCAGCATTTT.

CDR3 in amino acids: CASSLRQGGSPLHF. CDR3 bases: TGTGCCAGCAGTCTCCGACAGGGAGGATCACCCCTCCACTTT. This chain uses TRBV6-5 with TRBJ1-6; 7 bases are a match to TRBD1. The V and J ends lost 5 bases and 10 bases, in that order; junction bases with no gene match: 8. CDR3 length: 14 residues. Germline CDR1 MNHEY, CDR2 SVGAGI.

This chain links TRBV7-2 with TRBJ1-4, with 7 bases fitting TRBD1. Germline CDR1 is SGHTA and CDR2 is FQGNSA. This CDR3 comprises 13 residues. V trimming: 6 bases; J trimming: 7 bases; junction bases outside the gene matches: 5. CDR3 sequence: CASRVRGREKLFF. CDR3 in DNA: TGTGCCAGCAGGGTTAGGGGGCGTGAAAAACTGTTTTTT.

The genes are TRBV11-2 and TRBJ2-7; perhaps TRBD2 as D (6 bases). This CDR3 spans 14 amino acids. The V and J ends lost 1 base and 5 bases respectively, with 12 bases between them. Germline lookup yields CDR1 SGHAT and CDR2 FQNNGV. The CDR3 sequence: CASSLGTGVDEQYF. CDR3 nucleotide sequence: TGTGCCAGCAGCTTAGGGACGGGGGTGGACGAGCAGTACTTC.

The rearrangement links TRBV5-8 to TRBJ1-2, with a weak D call TRBD1 (6 bases). This CDR3 has 13 residues. The ends were cut back, 1 base at V and 5 bases at J, with 9 bases in the middle. Germline V gives CDR1 SGHTS, CDR2 YDEGEE. CDR3 DNA sequence: TGTGCCAGCAGCTTGACAGGGAAATATGGCTACACCTTC. It translates to CASSLTGKYGYTF.

V and J are TRBV10-2 and TRBJ2-7; the D gene could be TRBD1 or TRBD2 (6 bases each). Trimming took off 8 bases at V and 0 bases at J, with 20 bases between the two ends. From germline, CDR1 is WSHSY and CDR2 SAAADI. The CDR3 runs 16 residues. As DNA, the CDR3 is TGCGCCAGCCGAGGGGGGTTCGGCTTTGGCTCCTACGAGCAGTACTTC. Translation gives CASRGGFGFGSYEQYF.

The CDR3 sequence: CASSHKGRESTDTQYF. The CDR3 region has the DNA TGCGCCAGCAGCCATAAGGGCCGGGAGAGCACAGATACGCAGTATTTT. The V and J genes are TRBV4-1 and TRBJ2-3, with a weak D call TRBD2 (6 bases). Germline values: CDR1 MGHRA, CDR2 YSYEKL. There are 16 residues in the CDR3. The V end lost 3 bases, the J end lost 0 bases, and 13 bases lay between the germline ends.

This clone appeared once. The gene calls are TRBV7-6 and TRBJ2-1; TRBD2 aligns across 9 bases. V shed 0 bases, J shed 5 bases, and the junction held 2 bases outside the gene matches. Germline V gene lookup returns CDR1 SGHVS and CDR2 FNYEAQ. The CDR3 contains 15 residues. CDR3 sequence (DNA): TGTGCCAGCAGCTTAGCGCTAGCGGGACACAATGAGCAGTTCTTC. Protein sequence: CASSLALAGHNEQFF.

The chain couples TRBV3-1 (or the pseudogene TRBV3-2) to TRBJ2-7, with a weak D call TRBD1 (6 bases). Germline V gives CDR1 LGHDT, CDR2 YNNKEL (reference sequence). The CDR3 runs 15 residues. Between the trimmed V and J ends, which lost 0 bases and 2 bases, there was a span of 11 bases. The CDR3 loop reads CASSQDLNRAYEQYF. CDR3 DNA sequence: TGTGCCAGCAGCCAAGATCTAAACAGGGCCTACGAGCAGTACTTC.

The rearrangement links TRBV6-6 to TRBJ2-4, with 8 bases that match TRBD1. V shed 4 bases and J 1 base; nucleotides not matched to a gene: 6. This CDR3 spans 16 amino acids. CDR1 and CDR2 (germline): MNHNY, SVGAGI (reference sequence). This CDR3 reads CASSSLDRVAKNIQYF. CDR3 nucleotide sequence: TGTGCCAGCAGTTCCTTGGACAGGGTGGCCAAAAACATTCAGTACTTC.

The chain links TRBV5-4 to TRBJ1-5; D perhaps matches TRBD1 (5 bases). Trimming took off 0 bases at V and 7 bases at J, with 14 bases between the two ends. CDR3 length equals 15 residues. Germline-derived CDR1 and CDR2 are SGHNT and YYREEE (reference sequence). In DNA form, the CDR3 reads TGTGCCAGCAGCTTGGGGGGGGGATTTAACCAGCCCCAGCATTTT. Amino acids: CASSLGGGFNQPQHF.